This paragraph covers one T cell receptor beta chain sequence. Its antigen remains unidentified. This sample is part of a study of cytomegalovirus exposure and HLA in healthy donors. Whole-study context: Within an early data release were roughly 83 million unique TCRs drawn from HLA-typed donors.

CDR3 length equals 14 residues. Germline CDR1 reads SGHRS; CDR2 reads YFSETQ. Trimming removed 5 bases from V and 7 bases from J; junction bases left unmatched: 9. Study-level points and caveats: In a later analysis, a missense DCLRE1C variant was linked to TCR beta V- and J-gene trimming. A highly shared variant cluster was judged a likely technical artifact.

Vbeta (60) and Jbeta (13) primers were used in the PCR. Profiled with immunoSEQ multiplex PCR; TCRdb holds only in-frame clones, not every one. This table has 150,000 to 200,000 clones, roughly 84% appearing once. The clonotype was recovered from a man aged 50 to 59 in good health and CMV-seropositive. Sequencing was carried out using PBMCs. The V call is TRBV5-1, the J call TRBJ2-1; 7 nucleotides match TRBD2. In DNA form, the CDR3 reads TGCGCCAGCAGGCTAGCGGTCCTGGAGAATGAGCAGTTCTTC. Translated, it gives CASRLAVLENEQFF.